This TCR beta chain emerged from a study of blood T cell repertoires in COVID-19. Participants, roughly 18 to 90 years old, spanned under 25 US areas. Researchers sorted participants into cohorts using their self-reported clinical history. Per the authors' pipeline: Amplification with reference gene primers provided the estimates of nucleated cell counts. Clones were read by immunoSEQ multiplex PCR, and TCRdb kept only the in-frame ones, dropping some. V and J calls and clone size are as listed in that table; D and trimming were resolved from the DNA. The sample lists some 220,000 clones, 80% to 90% occurring once. This CDR3 has 14 amino acids. The V gene end was trimmed by 6 bases and the J gene end by 7 bases; junction bases not matched to a gene: 6. The germline gives CDR1 LNHDA, CDR2 SQIVND (reference sequence).

The receptor was derived from a woman aged 18-29 years in a cohort exposed to, infected with or recovered from COVID-19 (not recorded which). J is TRBJ2-1 and V is TRBV19, with TRBD2 matching 10 bases. The source material was PBMCs or T cells enriched from blood (not recorded which). CDR3 amino acids: CASRGASGGNEQFF. CDR3 in DNA: TGTGCCAGTAGGGGAGCTAGCGGGGGAAATGAGCAGTTCTTC.